Listed below are T cell receptor beta chains from one sample, sequenced in a study of beta chain features in type 1 diabetes. Clones were read by immunoSEQ multiplex PCR, and TCRdb kept only the in-frame ones, dropping some. The sample holds fewer than 500,000 clones, approximately 14% seen once. Sequenced: naive CD4+ T cells from blood. The receptors originated from a man aged 25-45 years in good health. Both conserved end residues are part of each CDR3. Each record gives: V gene, J gene, CDR3 protein.

V: TRBV5-6
J: TRBJ2-5
CDR3: CASSFEGRETQYF

V: TRBV5-4
J: TRBJ2-5
CDR3: CASSLESTSVQTQYF

V: TRBV7-6
J: TRBJ2-1
CDR3: CASSLAFWDNEQFF

V: TRBV29-1
J: TRBJ1-2
CDR3: CSVEDPGRDRFYGYTF

V: TRBV7-2
J: TRBJ2-3
CDR3: CASSEHSGVLTDTQYF

V: TRBV6-5
J: TRBJ2-5
CDR3: CASSYSRARETQYF

V: TRBV18
J: TRBJ2-1
CDR3: CASSPLSPSGFTYNEQFF

V: TRBV5-1
J: TRBJ2-5
CDR3: CASSPSGDPGETQYF

V: TRBV25-1
J: TRBJ2-7
CDR3: CASSGINF

V: TRBV7-2
J: TRBJ2-1
CDR3: CASSIKGTGKYNEQFF

V: TRBV6-6
J: TRBJ2-2
CDR3: CASSYVRGPVTGELFF

V: TRBV14
J: TRBJ2-6
CDR3: CASSQDRGLPLVGANVLTF

V: TRBV5-1
J: TRBJ2-5
CDR3: CASGDGKETQYF

V: TRBV4-1
J: TRBJ1-4
CDR3: CASSQDPGPGARGLFF

V: TRBV6-6
J: TRBJ2-3
CDR3: CASSPTRFGERAQYF

V: TRBV27
J: TRBJ2-1
CDR3: CASRLHSGGVEQFF

V: TRBV7-6
J: TRBJ2-7
CDR3: CASSPRQGGEQYF

V: TRBV5-4
J: TRBJ2-2
CDR3: CASSAPTSGNTGELFF

V: TRBV7-2
J: TRBJ2-3
CDR3: CASSSDLWGRNTDTQYF

V: TRBV7-2
J: TRBJ2-3
CDR3: CASRRGPSTDTQYF

V: TRBV7-2
J: TRBJ2-7
CDR3: CASSLEGGRIYEQYF

V: TRBV27
J: TRBJ2-4
CDR3: CASSKASGGQIAKNIQYF

V: TRBV29-1
J: TRBJ1-2
CDR3: CSVAGFVDYGYTF

V: TRBV5-4
J: TRBJ2-6
CDR3: CASSSFSGANVLTF

V: TRBV7-2
J: TRBJ2-7
CDR3: CASSPRNYEQYF

V: TRBV7-2
J: TRBJ1-5
CDR3: CASSWGQGRGQPQHF

V: TRBV4-3
J: TRBJ2-5
CDR3: CASSQGTGGPETQYF

V: TRBV7-3
J: TRBJ2-3
CDR3: CASSAGVATDTQYF

V: TRBV4-3
J: TRBJ2-1
CDR3: CASSQRTGTRNEQFF

V: TRBV5-4
J: TRBJ2-1
CDR3: CASQREGISYNEQFF

V: TRBV30
J: TRBJ1-2
CDR3: CAWSVRRDRGRYTF

V: TRBV29-1
J: TRBJ1-1
CDR3: CSVSATTNTEAFF

V: TRBV5-1
J: TRBJ2-5
CDR3: CASSLASSGSETQYF

V: TRBV20-1
J: TRBJ2-3
CDR3: CSARANYTQYF

V: TRBV7-2
J: TRBJ1-5
CDR3: CASSLEGNSNQPQHF

V: TRBV5-4
J: TRBJ2-3
CDR3: CASGRLTSGSSTDTQYF

V: TRBV7-6
J: TRBJ2-1
CDR3: CASSLAGGPNEQFF

V: TRBV7-9
J: TRBJ1-2
CDR3: CASSLAGKNDGYTF

V: TRBV9
J: TRBJ2-3
CDR3: CASSVGVPEGSDTQYF

V: TRBV5-6
J: TRBJ2-2
CDR3: CASSTGTGELFF

V: TRBV5-1
J: TRBJ2-7
CDR3: CASSGGQGATPYEQYF

V: TRBV19
J: TRBJ2-1
CDR3: CASSLGGRAHNEQFF

V: TRBV29-1
J: TRBJ2-1
CDR3: CSGGPAGEVGEQFF

V: TRBV7-2
J: TRBJ1-4
CDR3: CASSADRAREKLFF

V: TRBV5-1
J: TRBJ2-1
CDR3: CASSFRAGASGDNEQFF

V: TRBV7-2
J: TRBJ2-7
CDR3: CASSLATSNNEQYF

V: TRBV5-1
J: TRBJ2-1
CDR3: CASGDAVANEQFF

V: TRBV11-3
J: TRBJ2-4
CDR3: CASSLTQGHIQYF